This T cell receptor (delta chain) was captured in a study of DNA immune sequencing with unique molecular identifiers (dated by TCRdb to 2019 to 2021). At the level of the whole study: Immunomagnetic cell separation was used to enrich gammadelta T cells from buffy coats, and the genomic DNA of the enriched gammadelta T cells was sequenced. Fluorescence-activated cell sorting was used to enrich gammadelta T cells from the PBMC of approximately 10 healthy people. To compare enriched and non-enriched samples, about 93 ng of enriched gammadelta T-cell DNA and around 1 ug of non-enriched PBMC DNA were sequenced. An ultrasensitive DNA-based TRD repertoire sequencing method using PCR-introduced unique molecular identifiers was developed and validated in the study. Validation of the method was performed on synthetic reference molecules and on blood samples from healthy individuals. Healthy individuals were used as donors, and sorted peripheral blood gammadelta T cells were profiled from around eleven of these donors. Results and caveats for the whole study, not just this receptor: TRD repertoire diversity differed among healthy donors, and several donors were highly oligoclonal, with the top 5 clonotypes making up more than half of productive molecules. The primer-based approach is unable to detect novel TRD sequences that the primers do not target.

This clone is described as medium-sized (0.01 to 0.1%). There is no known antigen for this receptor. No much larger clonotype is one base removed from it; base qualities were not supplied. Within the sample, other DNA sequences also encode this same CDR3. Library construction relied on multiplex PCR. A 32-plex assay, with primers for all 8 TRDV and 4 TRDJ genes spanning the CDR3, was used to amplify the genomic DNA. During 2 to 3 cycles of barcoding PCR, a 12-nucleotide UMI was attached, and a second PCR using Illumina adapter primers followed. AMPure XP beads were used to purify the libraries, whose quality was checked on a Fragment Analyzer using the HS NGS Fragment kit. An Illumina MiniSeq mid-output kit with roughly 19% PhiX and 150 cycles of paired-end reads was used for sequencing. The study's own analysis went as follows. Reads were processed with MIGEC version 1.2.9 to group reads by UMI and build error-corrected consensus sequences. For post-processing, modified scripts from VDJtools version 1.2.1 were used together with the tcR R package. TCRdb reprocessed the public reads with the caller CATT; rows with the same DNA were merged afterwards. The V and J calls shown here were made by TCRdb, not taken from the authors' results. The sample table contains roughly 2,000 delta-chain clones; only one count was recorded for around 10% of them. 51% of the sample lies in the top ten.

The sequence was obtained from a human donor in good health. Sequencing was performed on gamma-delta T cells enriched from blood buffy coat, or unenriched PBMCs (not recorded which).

The nucleotide sequence is given as TGTGCCTGTGACACCATATCCTCTGGGGGACTTTCGTACACCGATAAACTCATCTTT. The encoded protein is CACDTISSGGLSYTDKLIF. Recombination joined TRDV2 with TRDJ1, and TRDD3 matches 8 of the central bases. The germline V gene sets CDR1 to GEAIGNYY and CDR2 to EKD. From its cysteine to its phenylalanine, the CDR3 spans 19 amino acids. The read is trimmed to its CDR3 DNA, 57 bases read in frame from base 1. Trimmed from V: 0 bases; trimmed from J: 0 bases; junction bases lacking a gene match: 14.